A single sample is the source of the 6 T cell receptor beta chains below, sequenced in a study of blood T cell repertoires in COVID-19. Assay: immunoSEQ multiplex PCR; the TCRdb copy retains only in-frame clones and omits some. The repertoire includes over 200,000 clones, about 85% of them detected once, and 10% to 11% sits in the top ten. Sequencing used PBMCs or T cells enriched from blood (not recorded which). The receptor source for this set is a man aged 25 to 45 who had recovered from COVID-19.

The chain uses TRBV11-3 and TRBJ2-1; 11 nucleotides line up with TRBD2. Germline CDR1 SGHNT, CDR2 YENEEA. Trimming at V came to 5 bases and at J to 3 bases, leaving 3 bases not matched to a gene. The CDR3 sequence is 15 residues long. The CDR3: CASSHGTSGYNEQFF. CDR3 DNA: TGTGCCAGCAGCCACGGGACTAGCGGCTACAATGAGCAGTTCTTC.

A few counts support this clone. The chain has TRBV29-1 and TRBJ2-1; D gene ambiguous. Per the germline V gene, CDR1 is SQVTM and CDR2 is ANQGSEA. The CDR3 runs 11 residues. V was trimmed by 7 bases and J by 10 bases, leaving 14 bases between them. As DNA, the CDR3 is TGCAGCGAGACAATAAACAGAGAGCAGTTCTTC. This sequence encodes CSETINREQFF.

The table lists this clone with a few counts. The CDR3 DNA is TGCGCCAGCAAGCAAAACGAGGGACAGGGGGCGTGGGGCTACACCTTC. As protein: CASKQNEGQGAWGYTF. The genes are TRBV4-3 and TRBJ1-2; 12 bases agree with TRBD1. The V and J ends lost 7 bases and 8 bases, in that order; junction bases with no gene match: 14. CDR3 length: 16 residues. Looked up from germline, CDR1 is LGHNA and CDR2 is YSLEER.

This clone came up once. The chain carries TRBV4-3 and TRBJ1-2; D might be TRBD1 (6 bases). Germline CDR1 is LGHNA and CDR2 is YSLEER. V dropped 0 bases and J dropped 4 bases, with 21 bases sitting between them. This CDR3 has 18 residues. CDR3 nucleotide sequence: TGCGCCAGCAGCCAAGAACCACAGGGTCCGAGCGCGGCCTATGGCTACACCTTC. It translates to CASSQEPQGPSAAYGYTF.

In this sample, this clone turned up once. The rearrangement uses TRBV13 and TRBJ2-4; D is uncertain. Germline V gene sequence: CDR1 PRHDT, CDR2 FYEKMQ (reference sequence). V was pared by 5 bases and J by 9 bases, with 14 bases between. This CDR3 is 13 amino acids long. CDR3 amino acids: CASSQEEIGIQYF. The CDR3 DNA sequence: TGTGCCAGCAGCCAAGAAGAGATCGGCATTCAGTACTTC. Full variable domain (rest looked up from reference TRBV13 and TRBJ2-4): AAGVIQSPRHLIKEKRETATLKCYPIPRHDTVYWYQQGPGQDPQFLISFYEKMQSDKGSIPDRFSAQQFSDYHSELNMSSLELGDSALYFCASSQEEIGIQYFGAGTRLSVL.

This chain connects TRBV27 to TRBJ1-2; a possible D gene is TRBD1 (5 bases). Germline V gene sequence: CDR1 MNHEY, CDR2 SMNVEV (reference sequence). V was pared by 4 bases and J by 0 bases, with 12 bases between. The CDR3 loop spans 15 amino acids. CDR3 sequence: CASSSGTGPNYGYTF. CDR3 sequence (DNA): TGTGCCAGCAGTTCCGGGACTGGGCCTAACTATGGCTACACCTTC.